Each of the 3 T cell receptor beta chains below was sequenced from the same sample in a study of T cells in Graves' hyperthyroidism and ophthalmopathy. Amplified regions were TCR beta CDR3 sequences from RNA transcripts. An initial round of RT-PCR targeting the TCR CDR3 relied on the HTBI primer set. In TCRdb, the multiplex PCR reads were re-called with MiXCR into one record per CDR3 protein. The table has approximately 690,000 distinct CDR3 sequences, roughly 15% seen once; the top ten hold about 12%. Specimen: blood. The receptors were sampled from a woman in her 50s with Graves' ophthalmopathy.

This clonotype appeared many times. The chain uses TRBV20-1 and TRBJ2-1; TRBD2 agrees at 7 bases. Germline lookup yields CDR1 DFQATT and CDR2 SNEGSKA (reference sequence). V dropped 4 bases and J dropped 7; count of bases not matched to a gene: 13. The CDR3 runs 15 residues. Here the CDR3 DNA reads TGCAGTGCTACCCAAGGAACTAGCGTTTTGAATGAGCAGTTCTTC. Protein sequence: CSATQGTSVLNEQFF.

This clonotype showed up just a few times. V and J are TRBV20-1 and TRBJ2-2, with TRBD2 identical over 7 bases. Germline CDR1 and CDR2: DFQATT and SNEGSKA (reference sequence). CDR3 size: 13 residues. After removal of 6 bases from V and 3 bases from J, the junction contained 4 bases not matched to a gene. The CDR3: CSARGGDTGELFF. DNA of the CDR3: TGCAGTGCGCGGGGAGGGGACACCGGGGAGCTGTTTTTT.

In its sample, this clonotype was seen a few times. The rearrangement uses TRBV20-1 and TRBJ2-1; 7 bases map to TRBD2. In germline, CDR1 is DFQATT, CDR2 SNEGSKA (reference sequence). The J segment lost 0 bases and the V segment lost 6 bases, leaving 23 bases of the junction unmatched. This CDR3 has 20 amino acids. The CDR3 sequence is CSAPPEVGLSKISSYNEQFF. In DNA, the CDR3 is TGCAGTGCCCCCCCGGAGGTGGGACTAAGTAAAATTAGCTCCTACAATGAGCAGTTCTTC.